These 4 T cell receptor beta chains came from one sample sequenced in a study of shared T cell receptors in the human thymus. Sequencing was performed with immunoSEQ multiplex PCR; in TCRdb, only in-frame clones are kept and a portion is missing. The sample lists roughly 500,000 clones; more than 75% were seen once. This sample was also put to use in a study of human thymus T cells.

The sample comprised thymocytes. These receptors came from a boy under three years old with a congenital heart defect.

This clone has a single count. This chain links TRBV6-5 with TRBJ2-3; perhaps TRBD1 as D (5 bases). CDR3 size: 14 residues. From germline, CDR1 is MNHEY and CDR2 SVGAGI. The V end was cut by 7 bases, the J end by 6 bases, with 17 bases between. CDR3 loop: CASKDGPGKDTQYF. CDR3 in DNA: TGTGCCAGCAAGGACGGCCCAGGGAAGGATACGCAGTATTTT.

This clone was counted a few times. CDR3 DNA: TGTGCCAGCAGCTACTTAGCGGGAGGGAGTAGCGAGCAGTACTTC. This gives the protein CASSYLAGGSSEQYF. The chain has TRBV7-8 and TRBJ2-7; 11 nucleotides line up with TRBD2. CDR1 is SGHVS and CDR2 is FQNEAQ in the germline V gene. V gave up 4 bases and J gave up 6 bases; unmatched junction bases: 8. The CDR3 is 15 residues long.

The chain is built from TRBV30 and TRBJ1-3; D not certain. This CDR3 has 14 amino acids. V was trimmed by 0 bases and J by 0 bases, leaving 6 bases between them. Looked up from germline, CDR1 is GTSNPN and CDR2 is SVGIG (reference sequence). The CDR3 region has the DNA TGTGCCTGGAGTGTACTGATCTCTGGAAACACCATATATTTT. Amino acid sequence: CAWSVLISGNTIYF.

The V and J genes are TRBV30 and TRBJ1-3; the D is unclear. The V and J ends lost 2 bases and 4 bases respectively, with 6 bases between them. The CDR3 consists of 12 residues. Germline CDR1 reads GTSNPN; CDR2 reads SVGIG (reference sequence). The CDR3 region is CAWSYSGNTIYF. In DNA, the CDR3 is TGTGCCTGGAGTTACAGCGGAAACACCATATATTTT.